This entry lists 16 T cell receptor beta chains sequenced from one sample in a study of T cells after yellow fever vaccination. TCRdb fed the 5' RACE reads into MiXCR, producing one record per CDR3 protein. The table lists about 200,000 distinct CDR3 sequences, 3.2% of them singletons. The sequences come from CD4+ T cells sorted from PBMCs, collected 10 days after the yellow fever booster vaccination. All receptors come from a man aged 18-30 years who received the YFV17D yellow fever vaccine.

This clonotype was found a few times. The rearrangement joins TRBV7-3 to TRBJ2-1; perhaps D is TRBD1 or TRBD2 (5 bases each). The germline gives CDR1 SGHTA, CDR2 FQGTGA. V lost 1 base to trimming and J lost 9 bases, with 10 bases between them. This CDR3 contains 13 residues. CDR3 sequence: CASSLILGGEQFF. CDR3 in DNA: TGTGCCAGCAGCTTAATTCTTGGGGGTGAGCAGTTCTTC.

This clonotype was detected many times. The V and J genes are TRBV29-1 and TRBJ1-1, with D possibly TRBD1 on 5 matching bases. Germline CDR1 and CDR2: SQVTM and ANQGSEA. Trimming shortened V by 4 bases and J by 5 bases, and 14 bases separated the two germline ends. CDR3 size: 13 residues. The CDR3 sequence: CSVVRGAETEAFF. CDR3 bases: TGCAGCGTTGTTAGGGGCGCGGAGACTGAAGCTTTCTTT.

This clonotype was counted only a few times. The V gene is TRBV7-6, the J gene TRBJ1-2, with D uncertain. V shed 5 bases and J shed 0 bases, with 10 bases lying between them. Looked up from germline, CDR1 is SGHVS and CDR2 is FNYEAQ. The CDR3 sequence is 14 residues long. This CDR3 reads CASSPSDSNYGYTF. CDR3 in DNA: TGTGCCAGCAGCCCGTCTGACTCTAACTATGGCTACACCTTC.

This clonotype was seen repeatedly, ten times or more. V is TRBV29-1 and J is TRBJ1-5, with D perhaps TRBD1 (5 bases). There are 13 residues in the CDR3. CDR1 and CDR2 (germline): SQVTM, ANQGSEA. The V and J ends lost 4 bases and 4 bases respectively, with 11 bases between them. The CDR3 DNA reads TGCAGCGTTGGGCAGAAGGGGAATCAGCCCCAGCATTTT. Its protein is CSVGQKGNQPQHF. Variable domain in full (rest from reference TRBV29-1 and TRBJ1-5): SAVISQKPSRDICQRGTSLTIQCQVDSQVTMMFWYRQQPGQSLTLIATANQGSEATYESGFVIDKFPISRPNLTFSTLTVSNMSPEDSSIYLCSVGQKGNQPQHFGDGTRLSIL.

This clonotype has a handful of counts. The chain joins TRBV4-1 to TRBJ2-2; no reliable D call. Trimming took 1 base from V and 2 from J, leaving 5 bases between them. This CDR3 spans 14 amino acids. Germline V gene data show CDR1 as MGHRA and CDR2 as YSYEKL. In nucleotides, the CDR3 is TGCGCCAGCAGCCAAGTAACAAACACCGGGGAGCTGTTTTTT. Translation gives CASSQVTNTGELFF.

This clonotype has ten or more counts. V gene TRBV5-1 combines with J gene TRBJ1-5, with 7 bases matching TRBD1. The CDR3 contains 14 residues. The trim removed 4 bases at V and 4 bases at J, leaving 5 bases unmatched. In germline, CDR1 is SGHRS, CDR2 YFSETQ. CDR3 in DNA: TGCGCCAGCAGCATAGGGACAGCGAATCAGCCCCAGCATTTT. Translating it yields CASSIGTANQPQHF.

Ten or more counts support this clonotype. This chain joins TRBV7-9 and TRBJ2-1; TRBD1 aligns across 7 bases. V lost 5 bases and J lost 7; bases outside the gene matches: 8. Germline CDR1 and CDR2: SEHNR and FQNEAQ (reference sequence). The CDR3 loop spans 14 amino acids. CDR3 sequence: CASSRLIQGNEQFF. The DNA of the CDR3 is TGTGCCAGCAGCCGTTTAATACAGGGGAATGAGCAGTTCTTC.

J is TRBJ2-5 and V is TRBV11-2; D could derive from TRBD1 or TRBD2 (6 bases each). The germline V gene encodes CDR1 SGHAT and CDR2 FQNNGV. Trimming left V 0 bases short and J 1 base short, with 15 bases between. This CDR3 has 17 residues. The CDR3 reads CASSLDRMWGAQETQYF. In DNA, the CDR3 is TGTGCCAGCAGCTTAGATCGGATGTGGGGGGCCCAAGAGACCCAGTACTTC.

This clonotype was seen ten or more times. The chain is built from TRBV12-3 or TRBV12-4 and TRBJ1-1; 7 bases align to TRBD1. V lost 5 bases to trimming and J lost 4 bases; unmatched junction nucleotides: 4. The CDR3 is 13 amino acids. For the CDR3, the DNA is TGTGCCAGCAGTGAACAGGGGAGCACTGAAGCTTTCTTT. Translation: CASSEQGSTEAFF.

The genes are TRBV15 and TRBJ1-2, with 9 bases matching TRBD1. V was pared by 1 base and J by 3 bases, with 0 bases of the junction left unmatched. There are 14 residues in the CDR3. Germline V gene sequence: CDR1 LNHNV, CDR2 YYDKDF (reference sequence). In nucleotides, the CDR3 is TGTGCCACCAGCAGAGGGACAGGGGACTATGGCTACACCTTC. It translates to CATSRGTGDYGYTF.

This clonotype was counted many times. The V gene is TRBV5-6, the J gene TRBJ2-5; TRBD1 agrees at 7 bases. Unmatched junction bases numbered 5, after V lost 4 bases and J lost 5 bases. The CDR3 consists of 13 residues. Germline V gives CDR1 SGHDT, CDR2 YYEEEE. The CDR3 sequence is CASSPRGKETQYF. DNA of the CDR3: TGTGCCAGCAGCCCCAGGGGGAAGGAGACCCAGTACTTC.

There are a few counts of this clonotype. The V gene is TRBV5-4, the J gene TRBJ2-7, with 11 nucleotides matching TRBD1. The CDR3 runs to 15 residues. The germline CDR1 and CDR2 sequences are SGHNT and YYREEE (reference sequence). V lost 2 bases, J lost 5 bases, and 6 bases stayed unmatched. CDR3 sequence (DNA): TGTGCCAGCAGCTTACTTGGACAGGGGGCCAACGAGCAGTACTTC. Translated: CASSLLGQGANEQYF.

This clonotype appeared a few times. V and J are TRBV6-1 and TRBJ1-6, with no clear D. The CDR3 consists of 16 residues. From germline, CDR1 is MNHNS and CDR2 SASEGT. Trimming cost V 1 base and J 6 bases, with 13 bases left between them. The CDR3: CASSEEKGRANSPLHF. The CDR3 coding sequence is TGTGCCAGCAGTGAAGAGAAGGGAAGGGCTAATTCACCCCTCCACTTT.

The chain combines TRBV5-1 with TRBJ1-2; tentatively, D is TRBD1 (5 bases). Germline CDR1 is SGHRS and CDR2 is YFSETQ. Between the trimmed V and J ends, which lost 2 bases and 0 bases, there was a span of 11 bases. The CDR3 covers 15 residues. The CDR3 here is CASSLGATSNYGYTF. In DNA, the CDR3 is TGCGCCAGCAGCTTAGGGGCAACTTCTAACTATGGCTACACCTTC. Based on the CDR3 plus reference TRBV5-1 and TRBJ1-2, the full variable domain is KAGVTQTPRYLIKTRGQQVTLSCSPISGHRSVSWYQQTPGQGLQFLFEYFSETQRNKGNFPGRFSGRQFSNSRSEMNVSTLELGDSALYLCASSLGATSNYGYTFGSGTRLTVV.

This clonotype was recorded at least ten times. V gene TRBV4-3 combines with J gene TRBJ2-7, with no clear D. This CDR3 spans 12 amino acids. Germline V lookup: CDR1 LGHNA, CDR2 YSLEER. With 5 bases removed from V and 0 bases from J, the gap between germline ends came to 5 bases. The CDR3 sequence is CASSTLSYEQYF. DNA of the CDR3: TGCGCCAGCAGCACCCTCTCCTACGAGCAGTACTTC.

This clonotype was seen repeatedly, ten times or more. The V gene is TRBV20-1, the J gene TRBJ2-7; weak D call: TRBD1 (6 bases). Looked up from germline, CDR1 is DFQATT and CDR2 is SNEGSKA (reference sequence). The CDR3 sequence is 12 residues long. Trimming pared 3 bases from V and 4 bases from J, leaving 10 bases between. The CDR3 bases are TGCAGTGCTAGGCAGGGACAATACGAGCAGTACTTC. This codes for CSARQGQYEQYF.